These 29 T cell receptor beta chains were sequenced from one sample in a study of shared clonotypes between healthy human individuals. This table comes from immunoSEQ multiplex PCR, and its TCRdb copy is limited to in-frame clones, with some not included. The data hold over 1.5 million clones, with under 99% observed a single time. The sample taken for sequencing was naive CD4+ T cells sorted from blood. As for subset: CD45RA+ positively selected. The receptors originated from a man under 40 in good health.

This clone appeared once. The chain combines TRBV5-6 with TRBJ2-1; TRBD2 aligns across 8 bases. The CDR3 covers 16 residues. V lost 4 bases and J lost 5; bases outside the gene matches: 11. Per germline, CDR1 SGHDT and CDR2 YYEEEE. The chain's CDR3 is CASSAVGLAVNNEQFF. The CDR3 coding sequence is TGTGCCAGCAGCGCGGTCGGACTAGCCGTTAACAATGAGCAGTTCTTC. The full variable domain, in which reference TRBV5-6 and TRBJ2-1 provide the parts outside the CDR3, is DAGVTQSPTHLIKTRGQQVTLRCSPKSGHDTVSWYQQALGQGPQFIFQYYEEEERQRGNFPDRFSGHQFPNYSSELNVNALLLGDSALYLCASSAVGLAVNNEQFFGPGTRLTVL.

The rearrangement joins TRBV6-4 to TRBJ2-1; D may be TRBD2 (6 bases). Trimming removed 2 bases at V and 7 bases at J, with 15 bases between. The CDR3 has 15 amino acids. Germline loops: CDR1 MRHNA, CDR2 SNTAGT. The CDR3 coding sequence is TGTGCCAGCAGTGACCTTGTTGCGGGGCATAATGAGCAGTTCTTC. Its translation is CASSDLVAGHNEQFF.

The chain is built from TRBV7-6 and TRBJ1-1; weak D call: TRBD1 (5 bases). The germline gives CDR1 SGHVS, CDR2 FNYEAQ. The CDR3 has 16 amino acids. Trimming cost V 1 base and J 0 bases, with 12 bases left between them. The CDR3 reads CASSLEVTAMNTEAFF. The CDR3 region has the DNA TGTGCCAGCAGCTTAGAGGTGACAGCCATGAACACTGAAGCTTTCTTT.

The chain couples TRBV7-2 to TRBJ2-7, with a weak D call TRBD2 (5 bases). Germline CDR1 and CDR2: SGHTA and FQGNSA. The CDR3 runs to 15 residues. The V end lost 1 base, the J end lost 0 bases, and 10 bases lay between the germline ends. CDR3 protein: CASSLGRSISYEQYF. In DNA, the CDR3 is TGTGCCAGCAGCTTAGGGAGGTCGATCTCCTACGAGCAGTACTTC.

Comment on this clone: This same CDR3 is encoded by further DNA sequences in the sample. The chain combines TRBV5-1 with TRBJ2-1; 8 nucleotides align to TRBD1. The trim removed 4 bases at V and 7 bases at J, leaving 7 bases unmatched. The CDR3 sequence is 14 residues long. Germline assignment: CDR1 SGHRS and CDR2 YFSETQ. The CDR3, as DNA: TGCGCCAGCAGCCTTGGACAGGGTGGGAATGAGCAGTTCTTC. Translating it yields CASSLGQGGNEQFF. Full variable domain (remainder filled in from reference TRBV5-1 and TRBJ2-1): KAGVTQTPRYLIKTRGQQVTLSCSPISGHRSVSWYQQTPGQGLQFLFEYFSETQRNKGNFPGRFSGRQFSNSRSEMNVSTLELGDSALYLCASSLGQGGNEQFFGPGTRLTVL.

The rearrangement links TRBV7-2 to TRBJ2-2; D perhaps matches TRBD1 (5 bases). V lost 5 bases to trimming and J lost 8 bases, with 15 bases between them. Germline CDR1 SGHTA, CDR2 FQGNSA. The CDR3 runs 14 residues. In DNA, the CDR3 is TGTGCCAGCAGCCCCACCGCAGGGTGGGGGGAGCTGTTTTTT. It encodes CASSPTAGWGELFF.

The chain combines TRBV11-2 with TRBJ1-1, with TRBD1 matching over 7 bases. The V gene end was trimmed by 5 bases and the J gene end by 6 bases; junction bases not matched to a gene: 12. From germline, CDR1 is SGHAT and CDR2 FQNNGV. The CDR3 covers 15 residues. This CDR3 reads CASSAGRQGDSEAFF. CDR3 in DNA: TGTGCCAGCAGCGCAGGGCGGCAGGGGGACTCTGAAGCTTTCTTT.

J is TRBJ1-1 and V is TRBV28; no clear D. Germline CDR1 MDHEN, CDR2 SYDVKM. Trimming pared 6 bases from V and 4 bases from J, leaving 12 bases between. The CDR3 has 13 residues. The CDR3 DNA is TGTGCCAGCAGCGGCCCCGGGCGCACTGAAGCTTTCTTT. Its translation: CASSGPGRTEAFF.

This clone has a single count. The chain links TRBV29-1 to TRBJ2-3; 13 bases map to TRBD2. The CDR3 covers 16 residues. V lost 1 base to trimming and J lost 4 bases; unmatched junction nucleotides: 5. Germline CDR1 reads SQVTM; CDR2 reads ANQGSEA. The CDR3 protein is CSVEGTSGSGADTQYF. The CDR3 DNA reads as TGCAGCGTTGAAGGGACTAGCGGGAGCGGCGCAGATACGCAGTATTTT.

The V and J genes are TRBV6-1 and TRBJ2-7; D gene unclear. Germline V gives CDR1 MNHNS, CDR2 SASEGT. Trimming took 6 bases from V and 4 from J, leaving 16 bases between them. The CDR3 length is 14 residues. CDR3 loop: CASRQHLRVYEQYF. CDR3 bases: TGTGCCAGCAGGCAACACTTACGGGTTTACGAGCAGTACTTC.

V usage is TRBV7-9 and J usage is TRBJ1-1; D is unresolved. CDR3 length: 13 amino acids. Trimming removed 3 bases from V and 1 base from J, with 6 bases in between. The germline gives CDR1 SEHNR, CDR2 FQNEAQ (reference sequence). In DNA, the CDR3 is TGTGCCAGCAGCTTCGTAGAGAACACTGAAGCTTTCTTT. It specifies CASSFVENTEAFF.

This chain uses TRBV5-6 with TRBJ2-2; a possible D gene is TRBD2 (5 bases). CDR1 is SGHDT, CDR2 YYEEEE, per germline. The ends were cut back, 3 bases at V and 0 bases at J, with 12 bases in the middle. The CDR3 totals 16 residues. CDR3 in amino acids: CASSSTRGTNTGELFF. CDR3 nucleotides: TGTGCCAGCAGCTCCACCAGAGGGACGAACACCGGGGAGCTGTTTTTT.

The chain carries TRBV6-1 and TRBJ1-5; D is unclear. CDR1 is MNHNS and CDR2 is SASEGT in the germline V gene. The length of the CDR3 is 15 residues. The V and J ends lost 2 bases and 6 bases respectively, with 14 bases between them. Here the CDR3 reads CASSESQIVSQPQHF. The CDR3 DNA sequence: TGTGCCAGCAGTGAATCCCAGATCGTATCTCAGCCCCAGCATTTT.

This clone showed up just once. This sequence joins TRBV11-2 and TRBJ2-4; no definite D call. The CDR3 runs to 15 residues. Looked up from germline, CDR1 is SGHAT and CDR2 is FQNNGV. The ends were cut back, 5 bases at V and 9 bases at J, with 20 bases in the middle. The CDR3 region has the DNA TGTGCCAGCAGCCCACCCGGCCTCCCGGGCAGCATTCAGTACTTC. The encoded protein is CASSPPGLPGSIQYF.

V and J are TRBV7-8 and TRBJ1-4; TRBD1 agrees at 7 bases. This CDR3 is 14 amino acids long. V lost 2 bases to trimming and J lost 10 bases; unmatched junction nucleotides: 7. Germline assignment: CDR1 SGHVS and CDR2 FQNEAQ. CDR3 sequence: CASSLNRGAGKLFF. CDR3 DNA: TGTGCCAGCAGCTTAAACAGGGGCGCGGGAAAACTGTTTTTT.

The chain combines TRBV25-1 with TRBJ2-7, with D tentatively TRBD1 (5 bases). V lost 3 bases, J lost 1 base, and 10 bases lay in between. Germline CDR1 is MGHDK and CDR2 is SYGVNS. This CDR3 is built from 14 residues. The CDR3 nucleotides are TGTGCCAGCAGTGATTTTCAGGGTTCCTACGAGCAGTACTTC. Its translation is CASSDFQGSYEQYF.

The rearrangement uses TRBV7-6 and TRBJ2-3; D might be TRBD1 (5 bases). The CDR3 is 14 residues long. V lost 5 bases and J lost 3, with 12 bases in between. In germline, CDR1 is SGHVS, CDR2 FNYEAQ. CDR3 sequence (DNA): TGTGCCAGCAGCGACAGACGAAGGACAGATACGCAGTATTTT. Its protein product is CASSDRRRTDTQYF.

The CDR3 loop is CASSSPDTPGNTIYF. Here the CDR3 DNA reads TGCGCCAGCAGCTCACCGGACACCCCTGGAAACACCATATATTTT. The V gene is TRBV5-1, the J gene TRBJ1-3, with D possibly TRBD1 on 5 matching bases. Germline CDR1 is SGHRS and CDR2 is YFSETQ. This CDR3 is built from 15 residues. Trimming pared 3 bases from V and 2 bases from J, leaving 12 bases between.

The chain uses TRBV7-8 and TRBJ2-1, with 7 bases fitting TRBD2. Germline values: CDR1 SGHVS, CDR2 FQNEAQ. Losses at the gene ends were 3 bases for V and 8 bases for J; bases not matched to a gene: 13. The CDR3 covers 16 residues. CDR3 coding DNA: TGTGCCAGCAGCTTCGACGCGGGAGTTTCGACCCATGAGCAGTTCTTC. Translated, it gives CASSFDAGVSTHEQFF.

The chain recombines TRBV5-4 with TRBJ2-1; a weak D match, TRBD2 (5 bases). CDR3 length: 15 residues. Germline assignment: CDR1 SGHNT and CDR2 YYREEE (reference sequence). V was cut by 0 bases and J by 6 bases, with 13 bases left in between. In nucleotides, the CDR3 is TGTGCCAGCAGCTTGGGTGGGATAGGAGGCAATGAGCAGTTCTTC. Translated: CASSLGGIGGNEQFF.

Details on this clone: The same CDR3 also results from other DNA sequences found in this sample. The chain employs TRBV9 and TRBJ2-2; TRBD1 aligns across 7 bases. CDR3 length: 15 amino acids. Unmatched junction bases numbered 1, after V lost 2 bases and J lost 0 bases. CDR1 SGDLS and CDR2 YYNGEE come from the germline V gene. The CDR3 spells CASSVTGANTGELFF. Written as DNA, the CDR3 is TGTGCCAGCAGCGTTACAGGGGCGAACACCGGGGAGCTGTTTTTT.

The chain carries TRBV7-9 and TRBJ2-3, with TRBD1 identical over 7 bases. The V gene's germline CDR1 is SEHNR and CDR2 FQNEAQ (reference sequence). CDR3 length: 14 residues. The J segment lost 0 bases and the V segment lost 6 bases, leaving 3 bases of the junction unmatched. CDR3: CASRRQGSTDTQYF. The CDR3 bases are TGTGCCAGCAGGAGACAGGGTAGCACAGATACGCAGTATTTT.

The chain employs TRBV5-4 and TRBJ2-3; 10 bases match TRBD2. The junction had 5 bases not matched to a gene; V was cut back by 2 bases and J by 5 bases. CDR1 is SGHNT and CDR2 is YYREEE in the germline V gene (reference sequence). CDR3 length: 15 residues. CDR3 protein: CASSFPSGSIDTQYF. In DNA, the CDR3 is TGTGCCAGCAGCTTTCCTAGCGGGAGTATAGATACGCAGTATTTT.

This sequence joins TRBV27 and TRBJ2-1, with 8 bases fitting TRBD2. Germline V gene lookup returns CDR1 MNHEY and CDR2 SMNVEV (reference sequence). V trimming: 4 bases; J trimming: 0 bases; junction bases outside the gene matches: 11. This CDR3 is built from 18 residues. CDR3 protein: CASSSHSGGASSYNEQFF. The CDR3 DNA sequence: TGTGCCAGCAGTTCCCACAGCGGGGGAGCAAGCTCCTACAATGAGCAGTTCTTC.

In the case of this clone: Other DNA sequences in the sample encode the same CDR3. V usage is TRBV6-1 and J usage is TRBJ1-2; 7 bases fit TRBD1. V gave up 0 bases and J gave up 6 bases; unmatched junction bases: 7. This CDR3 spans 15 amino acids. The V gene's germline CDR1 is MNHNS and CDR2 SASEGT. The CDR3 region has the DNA TGTGCCAGCAGTGAAGCGCCGACAGGGAGGAATGGCTACACCTTC. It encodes CASSEAPTGRNGYTF.

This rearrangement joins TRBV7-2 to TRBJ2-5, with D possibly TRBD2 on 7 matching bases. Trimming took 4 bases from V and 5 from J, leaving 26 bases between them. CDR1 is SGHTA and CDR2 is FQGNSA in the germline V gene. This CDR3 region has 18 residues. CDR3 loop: CASSSRWGGGVSPETQYF. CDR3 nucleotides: TGTGCCAGCAGCTCCCGATGGGGGGGCGGAGTGAGCCCGGAGACCCAGTACTTC.

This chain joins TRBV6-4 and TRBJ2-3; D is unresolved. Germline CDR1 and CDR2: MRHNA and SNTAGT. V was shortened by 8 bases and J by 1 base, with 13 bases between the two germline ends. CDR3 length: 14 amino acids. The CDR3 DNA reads TGTGCCAGCGGCATGGGATTCGGCACAGATACGCAGTATTTT. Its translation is CASGMGFGTDTQYF.

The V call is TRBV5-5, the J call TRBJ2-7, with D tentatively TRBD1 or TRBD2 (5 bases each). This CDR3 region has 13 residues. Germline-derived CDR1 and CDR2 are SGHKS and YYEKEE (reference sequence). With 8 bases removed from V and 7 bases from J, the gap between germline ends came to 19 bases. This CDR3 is CASTPGTLREQYF. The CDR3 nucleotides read TGTGCCAGTACCCCCGGGACCCTGAGAGAGCAGTACTTC. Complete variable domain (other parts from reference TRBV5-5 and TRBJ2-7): DAGVTQSPTHLIKTRGQQVTLRCSPISGHKSVSWYQQVLGQGPQFIFQYYEKEERGRGNFPDRFSARQFPNYSSELNVNALLLGDSALYLCASTPGTLREQYFGPGTRLTVT.

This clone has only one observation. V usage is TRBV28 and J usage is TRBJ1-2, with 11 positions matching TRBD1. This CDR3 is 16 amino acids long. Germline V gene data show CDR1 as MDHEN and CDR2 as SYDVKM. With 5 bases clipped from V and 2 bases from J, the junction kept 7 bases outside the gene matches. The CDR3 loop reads CASSTPRTGGNYGYTF. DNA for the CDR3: TGTGCCAGCAGTACCCCGAGGACAGGGGGCAACTATGGCTACACCTTC.